The present entry profiles one T cell receptor beta chain with its context. Its antigen target is currently unknown. No quality values exist for individual bases; no much larger clone is one base distant. Participants in the prospective study were enrolled through a virtual design, were aged about 18 to 90 years, and lived in 24 United States geographic areas. In the prospective study, cohorts were assigned on the basis of participant-reported clinical history obtained from a screening survey and a study questionnaire. Recovered participants in ImmuneRACE Cohort 3 were defined as having two consecutive negative NP/OP PCR tests, clearance from a healthcare professional, or resolution of symptoms. In the prospective study, mobile phlebotomists collected whole blood, serum and a nasopharyngeal or oropharyngeal swab from each participant. Additional blood draws and questionnaires over an approximately 2-month period could optionally be provided by prospective study participants. Before DNA extraction, blood samples from the prospective study were shipped at room temperature or frozen.

This entry belongs to a study of blood T cell repertoires in COVID-19 (dated by TCRdb to 2020 to 2021). In the study overall: Samples covering the acute and convalescent phases of COVID-19 were provided by collaborators in the United States, Italy and Spain. A de-identified subject ID, COVID-19 status, age in years and sex were almost always included in the sample metadata. Samples were obtained from the ongoing ImmuneRACE study (first 160 participants) and from 1,254 subjects provided by 6 global collaborators. Where available, HLA class I and class II types were taken from metadata supplied by the sample provider and were not determined by assay-based typing. The prospective study material was composed of cDNA or gDNA derived from T cells, B-cell-depleted T cells, or PBMCs. The repertoires were released in a freely available public database meant as a resource for research on the immune response to SARS-CoV-2. Deeply sampled blood TCRbeta repertoires from subjects exposed to, actively infected with, or recovered from COVID-19 were included in the dataset.

CDR1 SEHNR and CDR2 FQNEAQ were looked up in the germline V gene (reference sequence). At the junction V is shortened by 7 bases and J by 14 bases; bases outside the gene matches: 15. Including cysteine and phenylalanine, the CDR3 has 13 amino acids. Only the CDR3 DNA is retained, 39 bases long and in frame from the first base. TCRbeta CDR3 regions were amplified from genomic DNA by means of the immunoSEQ Assay, a bias-controlled multiplex PCR. As for how the authors treated the data: The number of nucleated cells in each sample was estimated from the amplification of reference gene primers within the assay. To quantify the absolute abundance of each unique TCRbeta CDR3 rearrangement, sequence reads were collapsed and filtered. Productive Simpson clonality was computed per sample as the square root of Simpson's diversity index over productive rearrangements. TCRdb carries this immuneACCESS record with in-frame sequences only. Its versions omit some clonotypes, under half of them owing to an unresolved V gene in the studies checked, with the rest unexplained. V and J calls plus clone size are reproduced from that table; the DNA served to infer D and trimming. The sample table lists fewer than 400,000 clones, around nine tenths of them with a count of one. Around 9.3% of the sample rests with the top ten.

On the study overall, not on this receptor specifically: Clinical and demographic metadata were provided uncurated, with the amount varying by source and participant.

Sequencing was performed on PBMCs or T cells enriched from blood (not recorded which). The V and J segments used are TRBV7-9 and TRBJ2-3; TRBD1 agrees with 7 junctional bases. The receptor's source is a woman aged 45-65 years who had recovered from COVID-19. The CDR3 corresponds to CASILGQPLIPYF. The nucleotide sequence is TGTGCCAGCATCCTGGGACAGCCTCTAATACCGTATTTT.